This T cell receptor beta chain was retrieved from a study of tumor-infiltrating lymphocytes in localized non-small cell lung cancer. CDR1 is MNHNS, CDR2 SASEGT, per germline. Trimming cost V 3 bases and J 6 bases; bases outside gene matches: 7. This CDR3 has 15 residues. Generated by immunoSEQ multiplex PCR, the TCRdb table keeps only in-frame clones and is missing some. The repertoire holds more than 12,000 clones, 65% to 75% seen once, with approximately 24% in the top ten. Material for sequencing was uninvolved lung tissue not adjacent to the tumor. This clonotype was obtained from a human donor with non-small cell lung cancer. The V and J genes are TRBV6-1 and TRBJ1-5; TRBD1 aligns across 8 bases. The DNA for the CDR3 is TGTGCCAGCAGTGACGCGGACAGGGTGGCTCAGCCCCAGCATTTT. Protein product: CASSDADRVAQPQHF.